One sample yielded the 29 T cell receptor beta chains listed below, sequenced in a study of blood T cells in healthy people across ages. For the second PCR, which ran for roughly 6 to 12 cycles, a sample-barcoded 5' primer and a J-beta primer mix were used. Using its own MiXCR run on the 5' RACE reads, TCRdb lists one record per CDR3 protein. The sample holds 1.2 million to 1.5 million distinct CDR3 sequences, 42% seen once. The sample taken for sequencing was blood. These receptors were collected from a woman younger than 35 in good health.

This clonotype was detected a few times. V and J are TRBV30 and TRBJ1-5, with 7 positions matching TRBD1. Germline V gives CDR1 GTSNPN, CDR2 SVGIG (reference sequence). V trimming: 0 bases; J trimming: 6 bases; junction bases outside the gene matches: 2. This CDR3 contains 13 residues. The CDR3 DNA reads TGTGCCTGGAGTGTAAAGGGGGCTCAGCCCCAGCATTTT. Translated, it gives CAWSVKGAQPQHF. The full variable domain, completed using reference TRBV30 and TRBJ1-5, is SQTIHQWPATLVQPVGSPLSLECTVEGTSNPNLYWYRQAAGRGLQLLFYSVGIGQISSEVPQNLSASRPQDRQFILSSKKLLLSDSGFYLCAWSVKGAQPQHFGDGTRLSIL.

This clonotype has only one observation. The V call is TRBV20-1, the J call TRBJ2-1, with D maybe TRBD2 (6 bases). CDR3 length: 17 amino acids. The V gene lost 1 base and the J gene lost 9 bases, with 25 bases spanning the gap. CDR1 DFQATT and CDR2 SNEGSKA come from the germline V gene (reference sequence). The CDR3 protein is CSARVQDSGALEGEQFF. The CDR3 DNA reads as TGCAGTGCTAGAGTACAGGACTCGGGAGCGTTGGAGGGTGAGCAGTTCTTC.

This rearrangement joins TRBV7-9 to TRBJ2-1; D gene unclear. V lost 6 bases, J lost 8 bases, and 14 bases lay in between. CDR1 and CDR2 from the germline V gene are SEHNR and FQNEAQ (reference sequence). This CDR3 region has 13 residues. CDR3 protein: CASSAVSGHEQFF. The CDR3 DNA reads as TGTGCCAGCAGTGCCGTTAGTGGCCATGAGCAGTTCTTC.

The chain uses TRBV12-3 or TRBV12-4 and TRBJ2-1, with 12 bases that match TRBD2. With the DNA end fitting TRBJ2-7 better, the J assignment may be wrong. CDR3 size: 16 residues. In nucleotides, the CDR3 is TGTGCCAGCACCCATTCCCTAGCGGGGGGGCACAATGAGCAGTACTTC. Amino acid sequence: CASTHSLAGGHNEQYF.

The chain uses TRBV21-1 and TRBJ2-5; the D call in the table, TRBD1, was not verified against the DNA. TRBV21-1 is recorded as a pseudogene. The CDR3 has 12 amino acids. CDR3 bases: TGTGCCAGCAGCAACTGGGGGGAGACCCAGTACTTC. It translates to CASSNWGETQYF.

This clonotype turned up a few times. This sequence joins TRBV4-1 and TRBJ2-1; D possibly corresponds to TRBD1 (5 bases). The CDR3 spans 15 residues. Trimming cost V 1 base and J 10 bases, with 17 bases left between them. The germline V gene has CDR1 MGHRA and CDR2 YSYEKL. The CDR3 reads CASSQGRQGAYEQFF. CDR3 DNA: TGCGCCAGCAGCCAAGGACGGCAAGGGGCCTACGAGCAGTTCTTC.

This clonotype was recorded a few times. The CDR3 here is CASSDLCEQYF. CDR3 bases: TGTGCCAGCAGTGATCTTTGCGAGCAGTACTTC. The rearrangement links TRBV6-1 to TRBJ2-7, with unresolved D. The V and J ends lost 3 bases and 6 bases respectively, with 6 bases between them. Germline values: CDR1 MNHNS, CDR2 SASEGT. This CDR3 has 11 amino acids.

This chain uses TRBV12-3 or TRBV12-4 with TRBJ1-2; D uncertain. The CDR3 has 16 amino acids. Trimming shortened V by 6 bases and J by 3 bases, and 20 bases separated the two germline ends. DNA for the CDR3: TGTGCCAGCAGAGACCCCGGAACGACGGCCTACTATGGCTACACCTTC. This translates into CASRDPGTTAYYGYTF.

A few counts support this clonotype. The V call is TRBV7-3, the J call TRBJ2-1; D may be TRBD1 (5 bases). Germline V gene data show CDR1 as SGHTA and CDR2 as FQGTGA. The CDR3 spans 15 residues. Between the trimmed V and J ends, which lost 4 bases and 8 bases, there was a span of 18 bases. The CDR3 here is CASSSRTSVRDEQFF. CDR3 DNA sequence: TGTGCCAGCAGCTCCCGGACATCAGTCCGGGATGAGCAGTTCTTC.

V gene TRBV6-2 or TRBV6-3 combines with J gene TRBJ2-1, with a tentative D call TRBD2 (6 bases). Trimming took 2 bases from V and 4 from J, leaving 15 bases between them. The V gene's germline CDR1 is MNHEY and CDR2 SVGEGT. The CDR3 consists of 16 residues. The CDR3 reads CASSYPSRAGYNEQFF. The CDR3 region has the DNA TGTGCCAGCAGTTACCCCAGCAGGGCGGGGTACAATGAGCAGTTCTTC.

This clonotype has only one observation. The chain couples TRBV16 to TRBJ2-1; D is possibly TRBD1 (5 bases). Germline CDR1 KGHSY, CDR2 FQNENV. The germline V and J ends were trimmed by 2 bases and 4 bases, with 9 bases remaining between them. This CDR3 contains 14 residues. CDR3 nucleotide sequence: TGTGCCAGCAGCCAAGGAAGGGGATACAATGAGCAGTTCTTC. It specifies CASSQGRGYNEQFF.

The V gene is TRBV5-1, the J gene TRBJ2-3; D gene unclear. CDR3 size: 14 residues. V lost 4 bases, J lost 5 bases, and 14 bases lay in between. Germline assignment: CDR1 SGHRS and CDR2 YFSETQ. The CDR3 DNA sequence: TGCGCCAGCAGCCCCGGGCAGGTGGAAGATACGCAGTATTTT. Protein sequence: CASSPGQVEDTQYF.

The genes are TRBV6-1 and TRBJ1-2, with 10 bases identical to TRBD1. V gave up 4 bases and J gave up 2 bases; unmatched junction bases: 10. Per the germline V gene, CDR1 is MNHNS and CDR2 is SASEGT. The CDR3 length is 17 residues. The CDR3 loop is CASSGRDRGLENYGYTF. DNA for the CDR3: TGTGCCAGCAGTGGCCGGGACAGGGGTTTGGAAAACTATGGCTACACCTTC.

The chain employs TRBV3-1 and TRBJ2-3, with D unresolved. The CDR3 loop spans 13 amino acids. CDR1 LGHDT and CDR2 YNNKEL come from the germline V gene (reference sequence). V shed 0 bases and J shed 14 bases, with 15 bases lying between them. CDR3 in amino acids: CASSQDSAGASYF. The CDR3 DNA reads TGTGCCAGCAGCCAAGATTCAGCTGGAGCTTCGTATTTT.

Remarks on this clonotype: The junction shows a germline mismatch at one end, possibly a read error. The chain employs TRBV18 and TRBJ2-1, with 7 bases that match TRBD1. TRBJ2-7 explains the end of the DNA better; the J call may be wrong. Per germline, CDR1 KGHSH and CDR2 LQKENI. The CDR3 runs to 14 residues. For the CDR3, the DNA is TGTGCCAGCACACCGACAGGGATGTGGTACGAGCAGTACTTC. The encoded protein is CASTPTGMWYEQYF.

The chain uses TRBV11-3 and TRBJ2-2; 9 nucleotides line up with TRBD1. Per germline, CDR1 SGHNT and CDR2 YENEEA. Trimming at V came to 0 bases and at J to 3 bases, leaving 8 bases not matched to a gene. The CDR3 length is 18 residues. The CDR3 nucleotides read TGTGCCAGCAGCTTAGATGATGCCGGGACAGGGTACACCGGGGAGCTGTTTTTT. Its protein is CASSLDDAGTGYTGELFF.

This clonotype showed up just a few times. The V and J genes are TRBV25-1 and TRBJ1-4, with D possibly being TRBD1 (6 bases). Per the germline V gene, CDR1 is MGHDK and CDR2 is SYGVNS. V lost 5 bases to trimming and J lost 8 bases, with 18 bases between them. The CDR3 loop spans 15 amino acids. The CDR3 nucleotides are TGTGCCAGCAGTCCCCAGACGGGGGGCACGGAAAAACTGTTTTTT. Protein: CASSPQTGGTEKLFF.

As DNA, the CDR3 is TGCAGTGCTAGTGAAGCTTTCTTT. Translating gives CSASEAFF. V gene TRBV20-1 combines with J gene TRBJ1-1; no clear D. This CDR3 spans 8 amino acids. V dropped 3 bases and J dropped 7 bases, with 0 bases sitting between them. Germline CDR1 reads DFQATT; CDR2 reads SNEGSKA (reference sequence).

The V and J genes are TRBV20-1 and TRBJ2-5; TRBD2 agrees at 13 bases. This CDR3 has 15 amino acids. V dropped 6 bases and J dropped 3; count of bases not matched to a gene: 7. Germline V gene data show CDR1 as DFQATT and CDR2 as SNEGSKA (reference sequence). The CDR3 region has the DNA TGCAGTGCAGCGGGACTAGCGGGGCAAGAAGAGACCCAGTACTTC. It codes for CSAAGLAGQEETQYF.

Only a few counts were recorded for this clonotype. CDR3 residues: CASSLNGPGQSEQYF. The CDR3, as DNA: TGTGCCAGCAGTCTAAACGGTCCGGGACAGTCCGAGCAGTACTTC. V is TRBV27 and J is TRBJ2-7; 7 bases map to TRBD1. The CDR3 totals 15 residues. CDR1 and CDR2 from the germline V gene are MNHEY and SMNVEV (reference sequence). Germline trimming cut 5 bases from V and 6 bases from J; bases unmatched to any gene: 13.

This clonotype has more than one count but fewer than ten. This sequence joins TRBV4-2 and TRBJ2-7; D is ambiguous. Germline assignment: CDR1 LGHNA and CDR2 YNFKEQ. Trimming removed 0 bases at V and 0 bases at J, with 6 bases between. This CDR3 has 14 residues. CDR3 in amino acids: CASSQEPNSYEQYF. The CDR3 region has the DNA TGTGCCAGCAGCCAAGAACCCAACTCCTACGAGCAGTACTTC.

This clonotype came up a few times. V gene TRBV2 combines with J gene TRBJ2-2, with D perhaps matching TRBD2 (6 bases). The CDR3 consists of 16 residues. The V end lost 4 bases, the J end lost 6 bases, and 18 bases lay between the germline ends. CDR1 and CDR2 (germline): SNHLY, FYNNEI. The CDR3 nucleotides are TGTGCCAGCAGTGCGACTAGGACTCTGGACGCCGGGGAGCTGTTTTTT. This encodes CASSATRTLDAGELFF.

This CDR3 reads CASHEAHTGAEQYF. The CDR3 nucleotides are TGTGCCAGCCACGAAGCCCATACAGGGGCCGAGCAGTACTTC. The chain is built from TRBV5-5 and TRBJ2-7; the match to TRBD1 covers 7 bases. The V and J ends lost 7 bases and 6 bases, in that order; junction bases with no gene match: 13. This CDR3 has 14 residues. Germline V gene data show CDR1 as SGHKS and CDR2 as YYEKEE (reference sequence).

This clonotype was seen more than once but under ten times. This chain connects TRBV12-3 or TRBV12-4 to TRBJ2-1, with TRBD2 as a possible D gene (5 bases). Trimming cost V 6 bases and J 10 bases, with 19 bases left between them. This CDR3 region has 14 residues. CDR3 loop: CASSKDYSLLEQFF. The CDR3 region has the DNA TGTGCCAGCAGCAAAGACTACTCCCTTTTGGAGCAGTTCTTC.

Only one count was recorded for this clonotype. Germline is not matched at one junction end, which may reflect a read error. The gene calls are TRBV12-3 or TRBV12-4 and TRBJ2-7; 11 bases are a match to TRBD1. CDR3 size: 14 residues. CDR3 bases: TGTGCCAGCAGTGGACAGGGGGCCCCCTACGAGCGGTACTTC. Translation: CASSGQGAPYERYF.

This clonotype was detected a few times. The chain uses TRBV3-1 and TRBJ1-4; tentatively, D is TRBD1 (5 bases). Germline CDR1 LGHDT, CDR2 YNNKEL (reference sequence). Trimming removed 8 bases at V and 5 bases at J, with 21 bases between. The CDR3 has 16 residues. CDR3 residues: CASRMWSGGKNEKLFF. The CDR3 coding sequence is TGTGCCAGCCGGATGTGGAGCGGGGGAAAGAATGAAAAACTGTTTTTT.

The chain links TRBV29-1 to TRBJ2-2; possibly TRBD2 for D (6 bases). The CDR3 totals 15 residues. V dropped 3 bases and J dropped 3 bases, with 14 bases sitting between them. Germline V gives CDR1 SQVTM, CDR2 ANQGSEA. This CDR3 is CSVEGGGGDTGELFF. For the CDR3, the DNA is TGCAGCGTTGAGGGGGGTGGGGGAGACACCGGGGAGCTGTTTTTT.

J is TRBJ1-1 and V is TRBV30; D uncertain. V lost 5 bases and J lost 1, with 11 bases in between. Germline CDR1 and CDR2: GTSNPN and SVGIG (reference sequence). The CDR3 consists of 13 residues. CDR3 sequence (DNA): TGTGCCTGGGCAACCGGACGGAACACTGAAGCTTTCTTT. As protein: CAWATGRNTEAFF.

The rearrangement uses TRBV6-5 and TRBJ1-6; the D gene is possibly TRBD1 (5 bases). The CDR3 runs 16 residues. V dropped 2 bases and J dropped 2 bases, with 10 bases sitting between them. The V gene's germline CDR1 is MNHEY and CDR2 SVGAGI. CDR3 sequence: CASSYDTRAYNSPLHF. Written as DNA, the CDR3 is TGTGCCAGCAGTTACGATACCAGGGCCTATAATTCACCCCTCCACTTT.